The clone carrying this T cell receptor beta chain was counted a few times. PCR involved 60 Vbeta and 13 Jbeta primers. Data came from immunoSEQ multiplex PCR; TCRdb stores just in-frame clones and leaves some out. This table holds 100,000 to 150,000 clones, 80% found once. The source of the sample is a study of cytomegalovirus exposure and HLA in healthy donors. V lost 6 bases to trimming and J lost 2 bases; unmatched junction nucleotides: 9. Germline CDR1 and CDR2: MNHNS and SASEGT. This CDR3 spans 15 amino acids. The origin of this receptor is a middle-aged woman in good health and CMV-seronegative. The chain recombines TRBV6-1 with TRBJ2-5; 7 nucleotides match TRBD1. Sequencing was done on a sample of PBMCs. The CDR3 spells CASRDRERRQETQYF. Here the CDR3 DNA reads TGTGCCAGCAGAGACAGGGAGAGGAGGCAAGAGACCCAGTACTTC.